This T cell receptor beta chain was profiled in a study of T-cell memory formation after mild COVID-19. TCRdb redid the calling of the 5' RACE reads with MiXCR, one entry per CDR3 protein. The sample has about 470,000 distinct CDR3 sequences, roughly 25% seen once. In germline, CDR1 is DFQATT, CDR2 SNEGSKA (reference sequence). The CDR3 runs to 15 residues. With V trimmed by 5 bases and J by 1 base, 10 bases remained unmatched. V and J are TRBV20-1 and TRBJ2-7, with 8 bases identical to TRBD1. This clonotype was obtained from an adult woman who had mild COVID-19 (a few samples of this study predate the infection). Cell type and time point are not known. The sequenced sample was PBMCs or a T cell subset sorted from them (not recorded which). This CDR3 is CSASNTGGTSYEQYF. The CDR3 region has the DNA TGCAGTGCTTCGAATACAGGGGGTACATCCTACGAGCAGTACTTC.